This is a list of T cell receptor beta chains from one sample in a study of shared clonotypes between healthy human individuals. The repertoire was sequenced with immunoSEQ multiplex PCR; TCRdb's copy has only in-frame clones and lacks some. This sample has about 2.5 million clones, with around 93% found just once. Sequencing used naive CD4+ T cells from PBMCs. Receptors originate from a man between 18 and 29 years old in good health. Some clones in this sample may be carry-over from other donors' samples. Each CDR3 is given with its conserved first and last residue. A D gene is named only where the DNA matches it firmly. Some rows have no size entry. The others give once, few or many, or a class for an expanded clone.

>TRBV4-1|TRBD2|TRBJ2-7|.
TGCGCCAGCAGCCAGTTACCGGGACTAGCGGGAGTCTACGAGCAGTACTTC
CASSQLPGLAGVYEQYF
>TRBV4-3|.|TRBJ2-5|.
TGCGCCAGCAGGAAGGGGGGAGGGAGACACGGGGAGACCCAGTACTTC
CASRKGGGRHGETQYF
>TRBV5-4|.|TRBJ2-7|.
TGTGCCAGCAGCTTGGGGAGTGGAGCCTTACGCTACGAGCAGTACTTC
CASSLGSGALRYEQYF
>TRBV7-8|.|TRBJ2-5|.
TGTGCCAGCAGCTTAGTAGGGTCCGGGAAGACCCAGTACTTC
CASSLVGSGKTQYF
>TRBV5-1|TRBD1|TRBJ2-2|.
TGCGCCAGCAGCGTGGACAGGGTTGACACCGGGGAGCTGTTTTTT
CASSVDRVDTGELFF
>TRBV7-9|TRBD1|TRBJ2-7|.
TGTGCCAGTGGGGGACAGGGGACGATCGAGCAGTACTTC
CASGGQGTIEQYF
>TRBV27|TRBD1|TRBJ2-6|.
TGTGCCAGCAGTTTCCGCCCTACAGGGGTCAGCTCTGGGGCCAACGTCCTGACTTTC
CASSFRPTGVSSGANVLTF
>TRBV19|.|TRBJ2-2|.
TGTGCCAGTAAAAGCGGATACGACACCGGGGAGCTGTTTTTT
CASKSGYDTGELFF
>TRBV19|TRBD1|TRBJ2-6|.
TGTGCCAGTAGTACCGGACAGGGGGCAGCTGAGTTCTATGGGGCCAACGTCCTGACTTTC
CASSTGQGAAEFYGANVLTF
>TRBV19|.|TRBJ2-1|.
TGTGCCAGTAGTATGGGAGTAATCAACAATGAGCAGTTCTTC
CASSMGVINNEQFF
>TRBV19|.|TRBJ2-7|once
TGTGCCAGTACCCCGCGATTCTCCTCCTACGAGCAGTACTTC
CASTPRFSSYEQYF
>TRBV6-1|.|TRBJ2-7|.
TGTGCCAGCAGTCGGGTCGTCTACGAGCAGTACTTC
CASSRVVYEQYF
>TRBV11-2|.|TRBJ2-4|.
TGTGCCAGCAGCCAGTCGGGAGCGGCCGGGAAAAACATTCAGTACTTC
CASSQSGAAGKNIQYF
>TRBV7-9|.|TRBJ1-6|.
TGTGCCAGCAGCACCCTTTTTAATTCACCCCTCCACTTT
CASSTLFNSPLHF
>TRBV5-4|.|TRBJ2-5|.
TGTGCCAGCAGCCCCGGTGGGGCGGGGCTCCAAGAGACCCAGTACTTC
CASSPGGAGLQETQYF
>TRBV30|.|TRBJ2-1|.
TGTGCCTGGAGTGGGGCTAGCGTTTCCTACAATGAGCAGTTCTTC
CAWSGASVSYNEQFF
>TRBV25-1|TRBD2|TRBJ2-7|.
TGTGCCAGCAGTCCCGGACTAGCGGCTACGAGGCAGTACTTC
CASSPGLAATRQYF
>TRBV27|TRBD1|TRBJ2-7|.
TGTGCCAGCAGTTTGGGGACAGCTTCCTCCTACGAGCAGTACTTC
CASSLGTASSYEQYF
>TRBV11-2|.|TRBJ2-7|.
TGTGCCAGCAGCTTAGAACAAGGTACCTACGAGCAGTACTTC
CASSLEQGTYEQYF
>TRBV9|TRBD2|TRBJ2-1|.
TGTGCCAGCAGCGTAGTAGCGGGAGGACGCAATGAGCAGTTCTTC
CASSVVAGGRNEQFF
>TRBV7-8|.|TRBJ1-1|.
TGTGCCAGCAGCACCTCAGCGAACACTGAAGCTTTCTTT
CASSTSANTEAFF
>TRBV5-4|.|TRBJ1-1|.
TGTGCCAGCAGCTTAAAGGGGTTTGGCACTGAAGCTTTCTTT
CASSLKGFGTEAFF
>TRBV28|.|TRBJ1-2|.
TGTGCCAGCAGCCTGCTGGTGGAGAAGGACTATGGCTACACCTTC
CASSLLVEKDYGYTF
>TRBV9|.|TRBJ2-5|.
TGTGCCAGCAGCGGCCCCAGCGGGGAGACCCAGTACTTC
CASSGPSGETQYF
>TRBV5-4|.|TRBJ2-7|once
TGTGCCAGCAGCCTACCGACCCCCTCCGAGCAGTACTTC
CASSLPTPSEQYF
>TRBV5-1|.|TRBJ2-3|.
TGCGCCAGCAGTTCGTTGGATTTCTCAGATACGCAGTATTTT
CASSSLDFSDTQYF
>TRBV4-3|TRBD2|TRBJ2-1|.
TGCGCCAGCAGCGCTAGCGGGCGACGCTACAATGAGCAGTTCTTC
CASSASGRRYNEQFF
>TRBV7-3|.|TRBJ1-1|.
TGTGCCAGCAGCCAATCCGGGACGGGGATAAACACTGAAGCTTTCTTT
CASSQSGTGINTEAFF
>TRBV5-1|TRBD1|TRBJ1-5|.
TGCGCCAGCAGCTTGGGAGGGGGCGGGCAGCCCCAGCATTTT
CASSLGGGGQPQHF
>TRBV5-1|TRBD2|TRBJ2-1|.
TGCGCCAGCAGCTTGGCCAGCGGGAGGCCTAACAATGAGCAGTTCTTC
CASSLASGRPNNEQFF
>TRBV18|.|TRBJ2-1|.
TGTGCCAGCTCACCATACGCGGGGAGCTCCTACAATGAGCAGTTCTTC
CASSPYAGSSYNEQFF
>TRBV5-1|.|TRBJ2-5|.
TGCGCCAGCAGGAATCCCTCCCTGGCGTATACCCCCTTTCAAGAGACCCAGTACTTC
CASRNPSLAYTPFQETQYF
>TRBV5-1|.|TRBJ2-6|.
TGCGCCAGCAGCCCCCCTGGGGGGAGAGCCAACGTCCTGACTTTC
CASSPPGGRANVLTF
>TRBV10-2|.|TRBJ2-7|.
TGCGCCAGCAGTGAGTCTCACAACCAGTGGAGCTCCTACGAGCAGTACTTC
CASSESHNQWSSYEQYF
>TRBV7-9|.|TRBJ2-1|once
TGTGCCAAAGGCGGGGAAGATGAGCAGTTCTTC
CAKGGEDEQFF
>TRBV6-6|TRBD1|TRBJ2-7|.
TGTGCCAGCAGTTACGGACAGGGCCCCTACGAGCAGTACTTC
CASSYGQGPYEQYF
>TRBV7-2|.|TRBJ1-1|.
TGTGCCAGCATTGCTGCGGGGGCCGCTGAAGCTTTCTTT
CASIAAGAAEAFF
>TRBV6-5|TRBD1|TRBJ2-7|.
TGTGCCAGCAGTAGAGACAGGGTGAGGCACGAGCAGTACTTC
CASSRDRVRHEQYF
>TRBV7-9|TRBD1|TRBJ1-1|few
TGTGCCAGCAGCTTAGTGACAGGGGGCATGTCTGAAGCTTTCTTT
CASSLVTGGMSEAFF
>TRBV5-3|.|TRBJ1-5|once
TGTGCCAGAAGCTTGGAACGCCCGAGGCTATATTACCCGAGGGATTGCAATCAGCCCCAGCATTTT
CARSLERPRLYYPRDCNQPQHF
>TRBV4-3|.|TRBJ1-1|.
TGCGCCAGCAGCCAAACCAGCCCAGGGGCCACTGAAGCTTTCTTT
CASSQTSPGATEAFF
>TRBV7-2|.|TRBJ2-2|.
TGTGCCAGCAGCTCCAGAGGAGGGAACACCGGGGAGCTGTTTTTT
CASSSRGGNTGELFF
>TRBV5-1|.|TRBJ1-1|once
TGCGCCAGCAGCGAAATACAGCAGAACACTGAAGCTTTCTTT
CASSEIQQNTEAFF
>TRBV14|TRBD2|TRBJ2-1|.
TGTGCCAGCAGCCAGGTACACGGGACTAGCGGGGAAAATGAGCAGTTCTTC
CASSQVHGTSGENEQFF
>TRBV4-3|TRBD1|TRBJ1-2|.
TGCGCCAGCAGCCAAAGCCCCCCGGGACAGGGGTATGGCTACACCTTC
CASSQSPPGQGYGYTF
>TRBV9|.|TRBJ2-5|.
TGTGCCAGCAGCGTAGCCGACGGGAGCGCAGAGACCCAGTACTTC
CASSVADGSAETQYF
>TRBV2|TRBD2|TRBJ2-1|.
TGTGCCAGCAGTGAATCCTCATCGTGGGAGGGCCGGAATGAGCAGTTCTTC
CASSESSSWEGRNEQFF
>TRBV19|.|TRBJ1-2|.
TGTGCCACCCCGGCCGAGGGCAGGGAGAACTATGGCTACACCTTC
CATPAEGRENYGYTF
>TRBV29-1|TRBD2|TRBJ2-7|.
TGCAGCGTGGCTTATGGGACTAGCGGCTCCTACGAGCAGTACTTC
CSVAYGTSGSYEQYF
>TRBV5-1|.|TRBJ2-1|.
TGCGCCAGCAGCTTGCAGGGAGCGCAGTACAATGAGCAGTTCTTC
CASSLQGAQYNEQFF
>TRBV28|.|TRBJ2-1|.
TGTGCCAGCAGTGCCCCCGACGAATACAATGAGCAGTTCTTC
CASSAPDEYNEQFF
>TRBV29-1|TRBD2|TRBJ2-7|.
TGCAGCGTTGAGGGCGGGAGTAGAGCCTACGAGCAGTACTTC
CSVEGGSRAYEQYF
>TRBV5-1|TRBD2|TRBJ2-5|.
TGCGCCAGCAGCTGGGGGACTAGCGGGAGTGAAGAGACCCAGTACTTC
CASSWGTSGSEETQYF
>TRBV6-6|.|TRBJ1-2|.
TGTGCCAGCAGTCCCCCGGGGGGGGGTGCTAACTATGGCTACACCTTC
CASSPPGGGANYGYTF
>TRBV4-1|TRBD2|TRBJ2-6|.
TGCGCCAGCAGCCAAGGGGGGGGTCTTTCTGGGGCCAACGTCCTGACTTTC
CASSQGGGLSGANVLTF
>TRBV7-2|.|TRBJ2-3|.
TGTGCCAGCAGCTTATTCGGGGCTACCACAGATACGCAGTATTTT
CASSLFGATTDTQYF